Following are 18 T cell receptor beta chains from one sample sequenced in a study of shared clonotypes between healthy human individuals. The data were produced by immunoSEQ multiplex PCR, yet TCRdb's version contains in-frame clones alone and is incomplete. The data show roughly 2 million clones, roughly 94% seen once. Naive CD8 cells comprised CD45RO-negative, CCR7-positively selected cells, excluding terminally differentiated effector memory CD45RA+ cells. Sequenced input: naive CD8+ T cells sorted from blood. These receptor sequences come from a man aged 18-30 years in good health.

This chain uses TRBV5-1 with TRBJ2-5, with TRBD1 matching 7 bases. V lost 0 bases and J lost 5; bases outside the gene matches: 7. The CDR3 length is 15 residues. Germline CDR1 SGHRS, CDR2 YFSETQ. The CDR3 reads CASSLEDREWETQYF. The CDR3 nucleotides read TGCGCCAGCAGCTTGGAAGACAGGGAATGGGAGACCCAGTACTTC.

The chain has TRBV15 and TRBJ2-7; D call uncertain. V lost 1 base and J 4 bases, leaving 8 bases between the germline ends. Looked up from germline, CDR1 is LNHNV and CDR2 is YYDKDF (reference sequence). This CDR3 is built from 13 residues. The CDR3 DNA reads TGTGCCACCAGCAGAGGATCCCGGTACGAGCAGTACTTC. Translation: CATSRGSRYEQYF.

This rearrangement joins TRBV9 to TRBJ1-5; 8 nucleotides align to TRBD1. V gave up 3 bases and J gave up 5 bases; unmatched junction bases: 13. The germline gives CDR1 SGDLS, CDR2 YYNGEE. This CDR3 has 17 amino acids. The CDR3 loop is CASSDSTGEDPYQPQHF. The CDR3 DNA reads TGTGCCAGCAGCGATTCGACAGGGGAAGACCCTTATCAGCCCCAGCATTTT.

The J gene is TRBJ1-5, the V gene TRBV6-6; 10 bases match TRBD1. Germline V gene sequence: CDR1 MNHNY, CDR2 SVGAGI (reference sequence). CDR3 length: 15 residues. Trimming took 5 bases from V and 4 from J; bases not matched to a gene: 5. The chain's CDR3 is CASSRGQGENQPQHF. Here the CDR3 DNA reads TGTGCCAGCAGTCGCGGACAGGGGGAAAATCAGCCCCAGCATTTT.

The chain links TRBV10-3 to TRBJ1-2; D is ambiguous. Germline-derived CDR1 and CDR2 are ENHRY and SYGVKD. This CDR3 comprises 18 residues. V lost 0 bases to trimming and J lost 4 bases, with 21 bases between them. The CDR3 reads CAISESSAEFGEFYGYTF. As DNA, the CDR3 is TGTGCCATCAGTGAGTCATCGGCAGAATTCGGGGAATTCTATGGCTACACCTTC.

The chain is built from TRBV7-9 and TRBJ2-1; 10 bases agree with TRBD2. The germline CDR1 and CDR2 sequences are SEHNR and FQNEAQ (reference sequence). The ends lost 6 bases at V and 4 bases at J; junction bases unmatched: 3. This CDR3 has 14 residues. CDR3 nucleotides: TGTGCCAGCAGGCCGGGACTAGCGTACAATGAGCAGTTCTTC. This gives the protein CASRPGLAYNEQFF.

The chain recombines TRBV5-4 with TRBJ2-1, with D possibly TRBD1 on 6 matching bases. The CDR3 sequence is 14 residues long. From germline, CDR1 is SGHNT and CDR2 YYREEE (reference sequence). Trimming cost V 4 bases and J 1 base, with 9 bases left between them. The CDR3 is CASSVGTSYNEQFF. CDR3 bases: TGTGCCAGCAGCGTCGGGACATCCTACAATGAGCAGTTCTTC.

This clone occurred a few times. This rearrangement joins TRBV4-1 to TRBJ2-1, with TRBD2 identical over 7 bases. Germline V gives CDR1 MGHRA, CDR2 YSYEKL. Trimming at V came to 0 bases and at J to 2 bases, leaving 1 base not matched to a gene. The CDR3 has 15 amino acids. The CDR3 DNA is TGCGCCAGCAGCCAAGATCGGGGGGCCTACAATGAGCAGTTCTTC. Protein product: CASSQDRGAYNEQFF.

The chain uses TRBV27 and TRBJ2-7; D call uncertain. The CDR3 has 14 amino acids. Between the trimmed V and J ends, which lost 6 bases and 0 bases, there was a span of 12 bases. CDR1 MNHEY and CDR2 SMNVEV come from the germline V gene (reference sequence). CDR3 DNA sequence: TGTGCCAGCAGGGACCCGCGCAGCTCCTACGAGCAGTACTTC. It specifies CASRDPRSSYEQYF.

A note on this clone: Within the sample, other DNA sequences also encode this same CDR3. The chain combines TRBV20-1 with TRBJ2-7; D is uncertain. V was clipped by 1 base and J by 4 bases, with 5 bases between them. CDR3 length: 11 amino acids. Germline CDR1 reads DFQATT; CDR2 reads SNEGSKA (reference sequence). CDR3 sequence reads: CSARGPYEQYF. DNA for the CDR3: TGCAGTGCTAGAGGACCTTACGAGCAGTACTTC.

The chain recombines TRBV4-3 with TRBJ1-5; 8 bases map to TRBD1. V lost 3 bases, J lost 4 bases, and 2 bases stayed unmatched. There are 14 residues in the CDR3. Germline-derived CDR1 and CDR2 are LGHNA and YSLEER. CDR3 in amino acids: CASSQDRVNQPQHF. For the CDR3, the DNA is TGCGCCAGCAGCCAGGACAGGGTAAATCAGCCCCAGCATTTT.

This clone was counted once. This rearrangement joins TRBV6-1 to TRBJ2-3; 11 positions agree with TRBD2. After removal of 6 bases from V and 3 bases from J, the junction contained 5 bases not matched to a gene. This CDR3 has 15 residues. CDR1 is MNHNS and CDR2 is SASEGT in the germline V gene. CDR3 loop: CASRHLAGGTDTQYF. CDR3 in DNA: TGTGCCAGCAGGCACCTAGCGGGGGGTACAGATACGCAGTATTTT.

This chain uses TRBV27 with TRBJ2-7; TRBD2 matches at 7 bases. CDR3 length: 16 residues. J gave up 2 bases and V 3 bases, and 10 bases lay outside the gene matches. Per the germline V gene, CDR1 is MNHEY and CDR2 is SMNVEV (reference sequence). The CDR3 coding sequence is TGTGCCAGCAGTTTCTCTGCGGGAGCTTACACCTACGAGCAGTACTTC. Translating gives CASSFSAGAYTYEQYF.

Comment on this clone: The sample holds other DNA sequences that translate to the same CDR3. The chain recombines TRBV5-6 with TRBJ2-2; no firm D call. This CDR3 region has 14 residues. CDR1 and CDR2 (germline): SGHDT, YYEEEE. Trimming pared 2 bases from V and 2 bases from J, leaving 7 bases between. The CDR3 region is CASSLGPNTGELFF. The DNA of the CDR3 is TGTGCCAGCAGCTTAGGACCAAACACCGGGGAGCTGTTTTTT.

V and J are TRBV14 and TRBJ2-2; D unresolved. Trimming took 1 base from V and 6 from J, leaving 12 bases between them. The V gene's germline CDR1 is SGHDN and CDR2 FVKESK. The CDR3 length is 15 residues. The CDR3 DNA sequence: TGTGCCAGCAGCCAAGTTGAACTCATCCCCGGGGAGCTGTTTTTT. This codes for CASSQVELIPGELFF.

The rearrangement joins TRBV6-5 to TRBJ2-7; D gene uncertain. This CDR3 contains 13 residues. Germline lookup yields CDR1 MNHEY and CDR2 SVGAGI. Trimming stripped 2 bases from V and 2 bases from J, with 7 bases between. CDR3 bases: TGTGCCAGCAGTTACGACCAAACCTACGAGCAGTACTTC. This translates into CASSYDQTYEQYF.

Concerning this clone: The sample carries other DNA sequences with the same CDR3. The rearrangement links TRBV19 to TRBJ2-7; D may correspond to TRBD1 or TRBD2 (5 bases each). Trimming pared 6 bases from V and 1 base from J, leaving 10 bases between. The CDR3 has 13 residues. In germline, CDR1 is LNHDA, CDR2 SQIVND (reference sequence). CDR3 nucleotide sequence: TGTGCCAGTAGGGCCGGGGCTTCCTACGAGCAGTACTTC. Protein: CASRAGASYEQYF.

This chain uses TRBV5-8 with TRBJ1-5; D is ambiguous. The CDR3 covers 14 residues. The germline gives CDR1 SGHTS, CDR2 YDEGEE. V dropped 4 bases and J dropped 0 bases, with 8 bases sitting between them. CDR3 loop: CASSQILSNQPQHF. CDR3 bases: TGTGCCAGCAGCCAGATTCTTAGCAATCAGCCCCAGCATTTT.